The source of this TCR beta chain is a study of blood T cell repertoires in COVID-19. The overall study: Acute-phase and convalescent COVID-19 samples originated in the United States, Italy and Spain.

Authors' methods: Nucleated cell counts were estimated from reference gene primer amplification. Generated by immunoSEQ multiplex PCR, the TCRdb table keeps only in-frame clones and is missing some. V and J calls and clone size are given by that table; D and trimming were obtained from the DNA. The table shows about 58,000 clones, with around 91% occurring only once. Germline loops: CDR1 ENHRY, CDR2 SYGVKD. The CDR3 extends over 15 amino acids. Between the trimmed V and J ends, which lost 10 bases and 0 bases, there was a span of 19 bases. The source of this sequence is a woman in her fifties or sixties with active COVID-19. This rearrangement joins TRBV10-3 to TRBJ2-7; D is perhaps TRBD2 (5 bases). Sequencing was performed on peripheral blood. CDR3 region: CASRGLPALSYEQYF. The DNA of the CDR3 is TGTGCCAGCCGGGGATTACCCGCACTCTCCTACGAGCAGTACTTC.